These T cell receptor beta chains were read from a single sample in a study of T cell repertoires in cytomegalovirus infection. These receptors are not linked to any known antigen. TCRdb recomputed calls from the reads with MiXCR, one row per CDR3 protein. Of approximately 730,000 distinct CDR3 sequences listed, about 27% were seen once; the top ten hold less than 15%. This specimen consisted of cultured CD8+ T cells from PBMCs, obtained from culture after CMV antigen stimulation. Receptors originate from a human donor in good health (CMV status not recorded). Some clones in this sample may be carry-over from other donors' samples. Each CDR3 is given without its conserved first and last residue. The D gene is left open where the match is weak.

length: 13; D: .; V: TRBV2; J: TRBJ1-2; CDR3: ASSEKGRLPEGYT
length: 15; D: TRBD1; V: TRBV7-2; J: TRBJ1-2; CDR3: ASSTGQGEGIIFGYT
length: 13; D: .; V: TRBV2; J: TRBJ1-1; CDR3: ASSDSLGGSTEAF
length: 14; D: TRBD2; V: TRBV7-9; J: TRBJ2-3; CDR3: ASSATSGGSTDTQY
length: 13; D: TRBD1; V: TRBV7-6; J: TRBJ2-2; CDR3: ASSMTGSSTGELF
length: 16; D: TRBD2; V: TRBV6-6; J: TRBJ2-7; CDR3: ASSRVPNSGGATYEQY
length: 13; D: TRBD1; V: TRBV5-4; J: TRBJ2-7; CDR3: ASSGPDRGAYEQY
length: 13; D: .; V: TRBV19; J: TRBJ2-6; CDR3: ASSIWDSGANVLT
length: 13; D: TRBD1; V: TRBV7-8; J: TRBJ1-1; CDR3: ASSRNRGPNTEAF
length: 12; D: .; V: TRBV27; J: TRBJ2-7; CDR3: ASSPHMGGYEQY
length: 11; D: .; V: TRBV29-1; J: TRBJ1-1; CDR3: SVAGDMNTEAF
length: 10; D: .; V: TRBV7-6; J: TRBJ1-1; CDR3: ASMAGTGEAF
length: 12; D: .; V: TRBV5-5; J: TRBJ2-7; CDR3: ASSLGTSLYEQY
length: 10; D: .; V: TRBV7-4; J: TRBJ1-3; CDR3: ASSTWENTIY
length: 15; D: TRBD2; V: TRBV7-8; J: TRBJ2-3; CDR3: ASSHPLASGGADTQY
length: 13; D: .; V: TRBV5-5; J: TRBJ2-5; CDR3: ASSQIRGGWETQY
length: 9; D: .; V: TRBV2; J: TRBJ1-1; CDR3: ASNPTSLAF
length: 14; D: TRBD2; V: TRBV19; J: TRBJ2-1; CDR3: ASIPGRGGSYNEQF
length: 12; D: .; V: TRBV9; J: TRBJ1-1; CDR3: ASSVRDTNTEAF
length: 13; D: .; V: TRBV4-3; J: TRBJ1-5; CDR3: ASSLDGQSNQPQH
length: 10; D: .; V: TRBV7-9; J: TRBJ1-1; CDR3: ASHRERSEAF
length: 13; D: TRBD1; V: TRBV2; J: TRBJ1-1; CDR3: ASRTDRGLNTEAF
length: 13; D: TRBD1; V: TRBV5-1; J: TRBJ2-7; CDR3: ASSELPGQGSEQY
length: 13; D: .; V: TRBV20-1; J: TRBJ1-5; CDR3: SARDVSGSNQPQH
length: 14; D: TRBD1; V: TRBV7-9; J: TRBJ2-1; CDR3: ASSLIRTGVLDEQF
length: 13; D: .; V: TRBV6-1; J: TRBJ1-3; CDR3: ASSFLQGYGNTIY
length: 10; D: TRBD1; V: TRBV10-1; J: TRBJ1-1; CDR3: ATGQGGTEAF
length: 12; D: .; V: TRBV7-6; J: TRBJ2-1; CDR3: ASSLGRESGEQF
length: 11; D: .; V: TRBV5-4; J: TRBJ1-1; CDR3: ASIHPAYTEAF
length: 12; D: .; V: TRBV7-2; J: TRBJ1-2; CDR3: ASSLDSLNYGYT
length: 11; D: .; V: TRBV29-1; J: TRBJ1-4; CDR3: SVVEALNEKLF
length: 12; D: .; V: TRBV7-3; J: TRBJ1-1; CDR3: ASSLEPGATEAF
length: 14; D: .; V: TRBV4-1; J: TRBJ2-3; CDR3: ASSLRVLDQTDTQY
length: 13; D: .; V: TRBV4-1; J: TRBJ2-3; CDR3: ASSQVQASTDTQY
length: 15; D: .; V: TRBV9; J: TRBJ1-1; CDR3: ASSVEAGPVMNTEAF
length: 11; D: .; V: TRBV7-8; J: TRBJ2-1; CDR3: ASSSSGYNEQF
length: 10; D: .; V: TRBV7-9; J: TRBJ2-1; CDR3: ASSETYNEQF
length: 11; D: .; V: TRBV7-9; J: TRBJ1-5; CDR3: ASGEGINQPQH
length: 12; D: TRBD1; V: TRBV6-2/TRBV6-3; J: TRBJ1-1; CDR3: ASRGQGWDTEAF
length: 13; D: .; V: TRBV7-6; J: TRBJ2-7; CDR3: ASSLRRGPSYEQY
length: 15; D: .; V: TRBV7-2; J: TRBJ1-6; CDR3: ASSLGAGAHYNSPLH
length: 17; D: TRBD1; V: TRBV24-1; J: TRBJ2-3; CDR3: ATSDLHAMTGEVSDTQY
length: 15; D: TRBD1; V: TRBV6-1; J: TRBJ1-5; CDR3: ASSLMDRAYSNQPQH
length: 16; D: .; V: TRBV6-2/TRBV6-3; J: TRBJ2-1; CDR3: ASSYSLVVGVGRNEQF
length: 16; D: .; V: TRBV4-1; J: TRBJ2-3; CDR3: ASSQVRVAGISTDTQY
length: 17; D: TRBD2; V: TRBV27; J: TRBJ2-3; CDR3: ASSLSSGLAGRDTDTQY
length: 15; D: TRBD2; V: TRBV4-3; J: TRBJ2-1; CDR3: ASSQDLGPGLEDEQF
length: 14; D: .; V: TRBV4-1; J: TRBJ1-1; CDR3: ASSLLILGVNTEAF
length: 13; D: .; V: TRBV6-2/TRBV6-3; J: TRBJ2-4; CDR3: ASSYSRDLQNIQY
length: 13; D: TRBD1; V: TRBV5-1; J: TRBJ1-2; CDR3: ASSLDSGTGGLDT
length: 10; D: .; V: TRBV7-9; J: TRBJ2-1; CDR3: ASRTSFNEQF
length: 12; D: .; V: TRBV7-3; J: TRBJ2-3; CDR3: ASSSAGVTDTQY
length: 14; D: .; V: TRBV27; J: TRBJ1-2; CDR3: ASSPEGGWRGYGYT
length: 12; D: .; V: TRBV7-9; J: TRBJ1-4; CDR3: ASSSPDGNEKLF